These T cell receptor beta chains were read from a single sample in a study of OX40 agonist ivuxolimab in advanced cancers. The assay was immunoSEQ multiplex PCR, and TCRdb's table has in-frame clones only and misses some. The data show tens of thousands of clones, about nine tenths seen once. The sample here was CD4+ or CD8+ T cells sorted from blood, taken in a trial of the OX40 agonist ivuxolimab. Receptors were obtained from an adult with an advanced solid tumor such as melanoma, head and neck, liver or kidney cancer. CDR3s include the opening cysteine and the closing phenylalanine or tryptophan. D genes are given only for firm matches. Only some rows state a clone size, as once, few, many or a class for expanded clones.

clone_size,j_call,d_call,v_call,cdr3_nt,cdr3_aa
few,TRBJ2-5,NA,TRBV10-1,TGCGCCAGCAGTGAAGTTACGGGAGTGGGGCAAGAGACCCAGTACTTC,CASSEVTGVGQETQYF
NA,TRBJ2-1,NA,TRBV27,TGTGCCAGCAGTTCCGCGGGACAGCCAAAATACAATGAGCAGTTCTTC,CASSSAGQPKYNEQFF
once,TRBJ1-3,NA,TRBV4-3,TGCGCCAGCAGCCAAGGGGGAAACAAGGGAAACACCATATATTTT,CASSQGGNKGNTIYF
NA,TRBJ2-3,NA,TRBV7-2,TGTGCCAGCAGCGAATATATTCGCACAGATACGCAGTATTTT,CASSEYIRTDTQYF
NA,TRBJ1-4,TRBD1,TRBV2,TGTGCCAGCAGTCCGACAGGGCTTAATGAAAAACTGTTTTTT,CASSPTGLNEKLFF
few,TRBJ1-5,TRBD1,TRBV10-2,TGCGCCAGCACCCCAAGAACCGGGACAGGGGCTGGGCCCCAGCATTTT,CASTPRTGTGAGPQHF
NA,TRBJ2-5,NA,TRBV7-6,TGTGCCAGCAGCTCACCGTACCAAGAGACCCAGTACTTC,CASSSPYQETQYF
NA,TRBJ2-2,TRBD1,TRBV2,TGTGCCAGCACCGCGGGACAGGGGGGAACCGGGGAGCTGTTTTTT,CASTAGQGGTGELFF
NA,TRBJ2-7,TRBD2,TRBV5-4,TGTGCCAGCAGCTTTGGAAGCGGGAGGGCACTCTACGAGCAGTACTTC,CASSFGSGRALYEQYF
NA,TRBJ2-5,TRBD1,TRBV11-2,TGTGCCAGCACCAGTACTCGACAGGGAAGGGAGACCCAGTACTTC,CASTSTRQGRETQYF
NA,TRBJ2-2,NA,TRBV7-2,TGTGCCAGCAGCCCCCTTCACAGGGCTAACACCGGGGAGCTGTTTTTT,CASSPLHRANTGELFF
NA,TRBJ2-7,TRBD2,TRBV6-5,TGTGCCAGCAGTTCCCCGGGACTAGCGGGAGGATACGAGCAGTACTTC,CASSSPGLAGGYEQYF
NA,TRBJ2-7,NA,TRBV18,TGTGCCAGCTCACCACCCGGACAGCCCTACGAGCAGTACTTC,CASSPPGQPYEQYF
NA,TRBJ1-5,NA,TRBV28,TGTGCCACCACGACAGCAAATCAGCCCCAGCATTTT,CATTTANQPQHF
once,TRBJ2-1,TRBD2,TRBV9,TGTGCCAGCAGCGGAAGGACTAGCGGGGGAGGCAATGAGCAGTTCTTC,CASSGRTSGGGNEQFF
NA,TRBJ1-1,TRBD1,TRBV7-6,TGTGCCAGCAGACCGGGACAGCTGAACACTGAAGCTTTCTTT,CASRPGQLNTEAFF
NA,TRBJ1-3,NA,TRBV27,TGTGCCAGCAGTTCCCAGAGGTTTGGAAACACCATATATTTT,CASSSQRFGNTIYF
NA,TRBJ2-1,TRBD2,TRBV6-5,TGTGCCAGCAGTTATTCTAGCGGGAGGGCAAGGGTCTTC,CASSYSSGRARVF
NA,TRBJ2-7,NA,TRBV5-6,TGTGCCAGCAGCTTGAAGGTAGGACAACAGAACTTC,CASSLKVGQQNF
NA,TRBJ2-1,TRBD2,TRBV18,TGTGCCAGCTCTCTTAGACTAGCGGGAGCAAGTGGAAATGAGCAGTTCTTC,CASSLRLAGASGNEQFF
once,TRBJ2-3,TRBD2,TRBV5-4,TGTGCCAGCAGCTTGCCTAGCGGGAGTGCGGATACGCAGTATTTT,CASSLPSGSADTQYF
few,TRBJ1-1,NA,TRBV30,TGTGCCTGGAGTCCCCAGGGGCTGAACACTGAAGCTTTCTTT,CAWSPQGLNTEAFF
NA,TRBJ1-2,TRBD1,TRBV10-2,TGCGCCAGCAGTCGAAAGGACAGGGGAGACTATGGCTACACCTTC,CASSRKDRGDYGYTF
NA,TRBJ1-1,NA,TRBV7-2,TGTGCCAGCAGCTGGACAATGAACACTGAAGCTTTCTTT,CASSWTMNTEAFF
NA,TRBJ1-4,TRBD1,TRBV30,TGTGCCTGGGCGGGACAGGGGAATGAAAAACTGTTTTTT,CAWAGQGNEKLFF
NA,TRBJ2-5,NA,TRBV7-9,TGTGCCAGCAGCCCTAATGGGGGGATGAGAGAGACCCAGTACTTC,CASSPNGGMRETQYF
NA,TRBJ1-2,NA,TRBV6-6,TGTGCCAGCAGCCCAGGCAATTATGGCTACACCTTC,CASSPGNYGYTF
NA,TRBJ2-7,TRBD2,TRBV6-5,TGTGCCAGCCGGAGCGGGAGGTTTATCGGCGAGCAGTACTTC,CASRSGRFIGEQYF
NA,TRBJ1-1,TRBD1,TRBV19,TGTGCCAGTAGTATAACCCCAACAGGGGGGACTGAAGCTTTCTTT,CASSITPTGGTEAFF
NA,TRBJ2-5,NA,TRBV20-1,TGCAGTGCTAGGGCGGGAGAGACCCAGTACTTC,CSARAGETQYF
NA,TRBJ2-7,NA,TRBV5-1,TGCGCCAGCAGCTTGGCGGCAGGGGTAACCTACGAGCAGTACTTC,CASSLAAGVTYEQYF
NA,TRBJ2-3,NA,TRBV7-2,TGTGCCAGCAGGGGAAGGAGAGATACGCAGTATTTT,CASRGRRDTQYF
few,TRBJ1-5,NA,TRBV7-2,TGTGCCAGCAGCCTTACAGGGAATCAGCCCCAGCATTTT,CASSLTGNQPQHF
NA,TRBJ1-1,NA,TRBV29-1,TGCAGCGTTGAGCTGGGGGGCCGGAACACTGAAGCTTTCTTT,CSVELGGRNTEAFF
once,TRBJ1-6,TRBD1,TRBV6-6,TGTGCCAGCACCTCGAGGGGGACAGATAATTCACCCCTCCACTTT,CASTSRGTDNSPLHF
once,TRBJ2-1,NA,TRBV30,TGTGCCTGGAGTAGAGGGCGGGCAGATGAGCAGTTCTTC,CAWSRGRADEQFF
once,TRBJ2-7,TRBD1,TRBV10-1,TGCGCCAGCAGCAATTACGGGACAGGGCTCTACGAGCAGTACTTC,CASSNYGTGLYEQYF
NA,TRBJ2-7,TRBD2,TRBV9,TGTGCCAGCAGCGTAACTAGCGGATCCTACGAGCAGTACTTC,CASSVTSGSYEQYF
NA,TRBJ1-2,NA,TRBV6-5,TGTGCCAGCAGTTCCCCCACGACTGGACGGGGCTACACCTTC,CASSSPTTGRGYTF
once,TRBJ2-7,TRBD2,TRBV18,TGTGCCAGCTCACCAGGGGGGGTCGAGCAGTACTTC,CASSPGGVEQYF
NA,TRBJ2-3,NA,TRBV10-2,TGCGCCAGCAGCCCCCCAGCGGCAGATACGCAGTATTTT,CASSPPAADTQYF
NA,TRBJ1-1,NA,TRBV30,TGTGCCTGGAAGCAGGCAGGGCCTATGAACACTGAAGCTTTCTTT,CAWKQAGPMNTEAFF
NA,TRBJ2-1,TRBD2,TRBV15,TGTGCCACCAGCAGAGATCATAGCGGGGGTTACAATGAGCAGTTCTTC,CATSRDHSGGYNEQFF
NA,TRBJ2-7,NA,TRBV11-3,TGTGCCAGCAGCCCCTCCTTGGGGGGATCAACCTACGAGCAGTACTTC,CASSPSLGGSTYEQYF
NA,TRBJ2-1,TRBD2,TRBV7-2,TGTGCCAGCAGCTGGACTAGCGGGAAGTACAATGAGCAGTTCTTC,CASSWTSGKYNEQFF
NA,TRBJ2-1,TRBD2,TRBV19,TGTGCCAGTGCCTACCCCGGGACTAGCGGGCCCGAGCAGTTCTTC,CASAYPGTSGPEQFF
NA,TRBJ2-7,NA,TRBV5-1,TGCGCCAGCAGCCGGCAGGGAGAGTTGAGCTCCTACGAGCAGTACTTC,CASSRQGELSSYEQYF
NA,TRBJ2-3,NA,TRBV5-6,TGTGCCAGCAGCGGGTGGGTAGCGGCCACCCCTGGAGATACGCAGTATTTT,CASSGWVAATPGDTQYF
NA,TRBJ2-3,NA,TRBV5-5,TGTGCCAGCAGCTTGCGGCTCCAGCAAAGCACAGATACGCAGTATTTT,CASSLRLQQSTDTQYF
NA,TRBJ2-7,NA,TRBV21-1,TGTGCCAGCAGCAAAATGCCGGTGGACCTGCAGTACTTC,CASSKMPVDLQYF
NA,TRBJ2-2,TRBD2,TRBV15,TGTGCCACCAGCAGAGTAGGGGTTAGCGGGGTCCCGAACACCGGGGAGCTGTTTTTT,CATSRVGVSGVPNTGELFF
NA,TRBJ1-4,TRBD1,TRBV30,TGTGCCCGGGGCGGAGGGGGCGAGTCTAATGAAAAACTGTTTTTT,CARGGGGESNEKLFF
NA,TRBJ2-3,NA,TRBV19,TGTGCCAGTCATACCAGAGATAGAGGGGGAGGAAATACGCAGTATTTT,CASHTRDRGGGNTQYF
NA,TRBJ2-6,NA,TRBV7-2,TGTGCCACCGGGGGATCCGGGGCCAACGTCCTGACTTTC,CATGGSGANVLTF
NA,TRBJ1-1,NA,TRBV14,TGTGCCAGCACCAGGGGCAACACTGAAGCTTTCTTT,CASTRGNTEAFF
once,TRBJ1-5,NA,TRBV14,TGTGCCAGCAGCGGAGGCATCGGGCAGCCCCAGCATTTT,CASSGGIGQPQHF
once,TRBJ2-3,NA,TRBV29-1,TGCAGCGTTGATGAAGGTCGAACAGATACGCAGTATTTT,CSVDEGRTDTQYF
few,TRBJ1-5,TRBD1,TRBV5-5,TGTGCCAGCAGCTTAACTACAGGGGCCGGGGGTCAGCCCCAGCATTTT,CASSLTTGAGGQPQHF
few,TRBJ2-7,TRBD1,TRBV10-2,TGCGCCAGCACGGGACAGTTCGAGCAGTACTTC,CASTGQFEQYF